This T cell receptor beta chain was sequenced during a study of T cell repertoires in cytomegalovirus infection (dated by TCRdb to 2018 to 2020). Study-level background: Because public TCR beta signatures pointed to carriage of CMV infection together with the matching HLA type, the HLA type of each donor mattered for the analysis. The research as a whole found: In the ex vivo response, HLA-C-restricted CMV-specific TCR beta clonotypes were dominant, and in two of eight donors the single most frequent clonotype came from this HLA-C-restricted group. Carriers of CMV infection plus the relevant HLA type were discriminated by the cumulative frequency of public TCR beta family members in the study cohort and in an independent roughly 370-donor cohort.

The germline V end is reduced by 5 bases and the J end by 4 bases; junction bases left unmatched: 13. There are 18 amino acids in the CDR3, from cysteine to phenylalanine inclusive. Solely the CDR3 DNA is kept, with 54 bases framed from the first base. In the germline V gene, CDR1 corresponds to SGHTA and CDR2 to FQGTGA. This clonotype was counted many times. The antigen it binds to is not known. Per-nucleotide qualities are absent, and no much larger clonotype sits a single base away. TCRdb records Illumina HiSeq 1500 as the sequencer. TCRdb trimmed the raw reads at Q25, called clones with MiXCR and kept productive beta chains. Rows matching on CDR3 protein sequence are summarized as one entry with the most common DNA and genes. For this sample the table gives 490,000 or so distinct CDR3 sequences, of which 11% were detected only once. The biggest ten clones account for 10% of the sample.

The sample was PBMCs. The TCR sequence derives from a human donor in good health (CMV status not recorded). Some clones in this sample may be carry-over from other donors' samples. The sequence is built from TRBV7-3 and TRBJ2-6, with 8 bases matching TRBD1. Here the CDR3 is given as CASSLFGQGSGGANVLTF. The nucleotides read TGTGCCAGCAGCCTATTCGGACAGGGCTCAGGAGGGGCCAACGTCCTGACTTTC.